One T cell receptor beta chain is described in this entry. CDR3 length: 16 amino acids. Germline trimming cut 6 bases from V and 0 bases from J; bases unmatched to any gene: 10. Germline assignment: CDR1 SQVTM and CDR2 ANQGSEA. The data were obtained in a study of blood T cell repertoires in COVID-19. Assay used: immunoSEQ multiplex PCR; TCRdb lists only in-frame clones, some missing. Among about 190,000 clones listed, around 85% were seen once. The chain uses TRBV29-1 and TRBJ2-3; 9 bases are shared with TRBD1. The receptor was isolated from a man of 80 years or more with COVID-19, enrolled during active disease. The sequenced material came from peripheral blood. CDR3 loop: CSVGGTGITSTDTQYF. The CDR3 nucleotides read TGCAGCGTGGGGGGGACAGGGATTACTAGCACAGATACGCAGTATTTT.